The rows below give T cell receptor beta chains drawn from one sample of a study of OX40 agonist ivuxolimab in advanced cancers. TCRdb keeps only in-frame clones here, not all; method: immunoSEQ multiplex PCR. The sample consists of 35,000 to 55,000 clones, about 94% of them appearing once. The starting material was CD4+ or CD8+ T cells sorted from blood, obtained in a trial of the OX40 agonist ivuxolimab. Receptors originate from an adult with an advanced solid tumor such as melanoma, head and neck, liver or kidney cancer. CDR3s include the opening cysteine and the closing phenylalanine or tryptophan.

CASSLGLAEREPYEQYF	17	TRBV11-2	TRBJ2-7
CASSPRLTGGVEKLFF	16	TRBV7-6	TRBJ1-4
CASSPGVGTGGLGTEAFF	18	TRBV7-9	TRBJ1-1
CASSLGWDSDTGELFF	16	TRBV5-4	TRBJ2-2
CASSESGLADFSYEQYF	17	TRBV10-2	TRBJ2-7
CASSFSPTGTGNTIYF	16	TRBV7-2	TRBJ1-3
CAISEGSFRFF	11	TRBV10-3	TRBJ2-1
CASSPRFGESTDTQYF	16	TRBV27	TRBJ2-3
CASSGGTYEQYF	12	TRBV5-4	TRBJ2-7
CASSLDGGTYEQYF	14	TRBV7-9	TRBJ2-7
CASSAYRIISNQPQHF	16	TRBV28	TRBJ1-5
CASSGLAGGTDTQYF	15	TRBV9	TRBJ2-3
CASRQGASGNTIYF	14	TRBV5-1	TRBJ1-3
CAISESQPNNYGYTF	15	TRBV10-3	TRBJ1-2
CARSSGGVPSNQPQHF	16	TRBV5-3	TRBJ1-5
CASSPRDRTSTDTQYF	16	TRBV7-9	TRBJ2-3
CATRGSSYNEQFF	13	TRBV28	TRBJ2-1
CASSAQGVYTGYTF	14	TRBV6-5	TRBJ1-2
CASSPPPTEAFF	12	TRBV7-9	TRBJ1-1
CASESSGSVHEQFF	14	TRBV6-5	TRBJ2-1
CASRWDLAGSRTTQYF	16	TRBV2	TRBJ2-5
CASSQDLPDEQYF	13	TRBV4-2	TRBJ2-7
CASSRGASGRTDTQYF	16	TRBV13	TRBJ2-3
CASRQGMNTEAFF	13	TRBV27	TRBJ1-1